This T cell receptor beta chain was sequenced for a study of long-term antiretroviral therapy in people with HIV. Study results and limitations: Every time point showed a repertoire led by clones expanded before ART. Transplant-donor-level diversity was not reached after ART, though diversity increased.

Survey level was the resolution at which the v3.0 immunoSEQ assay ran. Here immunoSEQ multiplex PCR was the method, and the copy in TCRdb shows in-frame clones only, minus some. The table records under 25,000 clones, 80% to 95% of them present only once. Germline V gives CDR1 SNHLY, CDR2 FYNNEI. The CDR3 has 14 amino acids. Trimming removed 5 bases from V and 0 bases from J, with 11 bases in between. This clone was seen a single time. No antigen is known for it. The receptor was derived from a woman aged 40 to 50 with HIV. V and J are TRBV2 and TRBJ2-7, with a weak D call TRBD1 (5 bases). The sample consisted of unsorted PBMCs, taken 7.6 years after starting antiretroviral therapy. CDR3 loop: CASSKTESSYEQYF. DNA for the CDR3: TGTGCCAGCAGTAAGACAGAGAGCTCCTACGAGCAGTACTTC.